The entry below gives a single TCR beta chain sequence along with its context. Original analysis: Amplification of reference gene primers provided the estimated nucleated cell counts. Repertoires were generated with immunoSEQ multiplex PCR, while TCRdb's copy carries only in-frame clones and drops some. The DNA was the basis for D and trimming; V, J and clone size are from that table. Among some 38,000 clones listed, roughly 80% were seen once. The record originates from a study of blood T cell repertoires in COVID-19. Overall study: Acute-phase and convalescent COVID-19 samples originated in the United States, Italy and Spain.

Germline values: CDR1 LNHNV, CDR2 YYDKDF (reference sequence). The CDR3 contains 17 residues. The junction had 7 bases not matched to a gene; V was cut back by 3 bases and J by 3 bases. Patients in Seattle were enrolled during active infection, then followed longitudinally. Source material: peripheral blood. The origin of this receptor is a man aged 55 to 70 with COVID-19, enrolled during active disease. The chain is built from TRBV15 and TRBJ2-3; 12 bases are shared with TRBD2. The CDR3 is CATSRASGRVPTDTQYF. CDR3 nucleotides: TGTGCCACCAGCAGGGCTAGCGGGAGGGTCCCTACAGATACGCAGTATTTT.